This T cell receptor (beta chain) was recorded in a study of identical twins. Points from the study as a whole: Models underpredicted monozygotic twin sharing of out-of-frame TCR alpha. Clonotypes of the beta chain that were abundant in cord blood carried fewer insertions (memory repertoires showed none).

TCRdb reprocessed the 5' RACE reads with MiXCR, giving one entry per CDR3 protein. The table has 600,000 to 800,000 distinct CDR3 sequences, 21% seen once. Worth noting for this clonotype: Its target is unknown.

Germline CDR1 is SGHAT and CDR2 is FQDESV (reference sequence). Losses at the gene ends were 4 bases for V and 2 bases for J; bases not matched to a gene: 15. The CDR3 loop spans 19 amino acids. The sample was also reused in another study, on T cells expressing NK-cell markers. According to that study: Seven of eight sequenced donors tested HCMV-seropositive; one tested seronegative.

This clonotype was sampled from a woman between 18 and 29 years old in good health. What was sequenced was PBMCs. V gene TRBV11-1 combines with J gene TRBJ2-3, with 10 bases lining up with TRBD2. CDR3: CASSSTAGTSAGDTDTQYF. The DNA of the CDR3 is TGTGCCAGCAGCTCGACAGCCGGGACTAGCGCGGGGGACACAGATACGCAGTATTTT.